This T cell receptor beta chain was identified in a study of blood T cell repertoires in COVID-19. About the research overall: Researchers got acute and convalescent COVID-19 samples from the United States, Italy and Spain. Sources were T cells, B-cell-depleted T cells, or PBMCs; the material itself was cDNA or gDNA.

Germline V CDR1 and CDR2: SGHRS, YFSETQ. V was shortened by 4 bases and J by 7 bases, with 12 bases between the two germline ends. The CDR3 extends over 13 amino acids. As handled by the study authors: Scientists estimated how many nucleated cells there were by amplifying reference gene primers. This table comes from immunoSEQ multiplex PCR, and its TCRdb copy is limited to in-frame clones, with some not included. V, J and clone size are those of that table, while D and trimming were read from the DNA. The table includes roughly 290,000 clones, approximately 86% detected once. The TCR sequence derives from a woman in her fifties or sixties with active or convalescent COVID-19. Sequences were obtained from peripheral blood. This rearrangement joins TRBV5-1 to TRBJ1-5, with unresolved D. In nucleotides, the CDR3 is TGCGCCAGCAGCCGCCTTTCCGGGCAGCCCCAGCATTTT. Its translation: CASSRLSGQPQHF. The whole variable domain, remainder taken from reference TRBV5-1 and TRBJ1-5, is KAGVTQTPRYLIKTRGQQVTLSCSPISGHRSVSWYQQTPGQGLQFLFEYFSETQRNKGNFPGRFSGRQFSNSRSEMNVSTLELGDSALYLCASSRLSGQPQHFGDGTRLSIL.